The 17 T cell receptor beta chains given below trace back to one sample, sequenced in a study of blood T cell repertoires in COVID-19. Repertoires were generated with immunoSEQ multiplex PCR, while TCRdb's copy carries only in-frame clones and drops some. The table has 150,000 to 200,000 clones, roughly 80% seen once. Sequencing input: peripheral blood. Receptors were obtained from a human donor with acute or convalescent COVID-19. The donor label of this sample is uncertain.

V usage is TRBV7-9 and J usage is TRBJ2-1; TRBD2 matches at 7 bases. The junction had 11 bases not matched to a gene; V was cut back by 5 bases and J by 4 bases. This CDR3 region has 16 residues. Germline loops: CDR1 SEHNR, CDR2 FQNEAQ (reference sequence). The CDR3 protein is CASSDLRDYQYNEQFF. CDR3 in DNA: TGTGCCAGCAGCGACCTCCGGGACTACCAATACAATGAGCAGTTCTTC.

V gene TRBV9 combines with J gene TRBJ1-4; possible D gene TRBD1, 5 bases. This CDR3 spans 12 amino acids. Germline V gene data show CDR1 as SGDLS and CDR2 as YYNGEE. Trimming cost V 3 bases and J 7 bases, with 7 bases left between them. CDR3 protein: CASSAQGEKLFF. CDR3 DNA sequence: TGTGCCAGCAGCGCCCAGGGTGAAAAACTGTTTTTT.

The chain combines TRBV5-6 with TRBJ2-1, with unresolved D. Trimming stripped 7 bases from V and 0 bases from J, with 14 bases between. This CDR3 has 15 residues. Germline V gives CDR1 SGHDT, CDR2 YYEEEE. CDR3 DNA sequence: TGTGCCAGCGCATCTGGCTCAAGCTCCTACAATGAGCAGTTCTTC. Translating it yields CASASGSSSYNEQFF.

The V and J genes are TRBV3-1 (or the pseudogene TRBV3-2) and TRBJ1-6, with 9 bases identical to TRBD1. Trimming at V came to 4 bases and at J to 10 bases, leaving 8 bases not matched to a gene. The CDR3 extends over 15 amino acids. Germline V gene data show CDR1 as LGHDT and CDR2 as YNNKEL (reference sequence). The CDR3 spells CASSPETGGNSPLHF. CDR3 DNA: TGTGCCAGCAGCCCCGAGACAGGGGGGAACTCACCCCTCCACTTT.

The chain recombines TRBV9 with TRBJ2-3, with 10 bases matching TRBD2. The length of the CDR3 is 17 residues. With 0 bases clipped from V and 5 bases from J, the junction kept 9 bases outside the gene matches. Germline V gene data show CDR1 as SGDLS and CDR2 as YYNGEE. CDR3 protein: CASSVGSSGRAGDTQYF. Here the CDR3 DNA reads TGTGCCAGCAGCGTAGGTTCAAGCGGGAGGGCAGGAGATACGCAGTATTTT.

The chain has TRBV18 and TRBJ1-2; no reliable D call. The germline CDR1 and CDR2 sequences are KGHSH and LQKENI. The V gene lost 3 bases and the J gene lost 8 bases, with 13 bases spanning the gap. This CDR3 has 13 residues. DNA of the CDR3: TGTGCCAGCTCACCTCCTCTGGGAGGCGGCTACACCTTC. It yields the protein CASSPPLGGGYTF.

V and J are TRBV27 and TRBJ2-7; D is unresolved. There are 12 residues in the CDR3. Germline CDR1 reads MNHEY; CDR2 reads SMNVEV (reference sequence). V lost 8 bases to trimming and J lost 4 bases, with 12 bases between them. CDR3 amino acids: CASQDRLYEQYF. CDR3 in DNA: TGTGCCAGCCAGGATCGGCTTTACGAGCAGTACTTC.

This chain joins TRBV3-1 (or the pseudogene TRBV3-2) and TRBJ2-2; 9 nucleotides agree with TRBD1. Germline V CDR1 and CDR2: LGHDT, YNNKEL (reference sequence). The CDR3 is made up of 15 amino acids. J was trimmed by 5 bases and V by 0 bases; bases with no gene match: 1. The CDR3 nucleotides are TGTGCCAGCAGCCAAGATGGGACAGGGACCGGGGAGCTGTTTTTT. Amino acid sequence: CASSQDGTGTGELFF.

This chain uses TRBV19 with TRBJ2-7, with 7 bases fitting TRBD1. This CDR3 has 14 residues. V gave up 5 bases and J gave up 3 bases; unmatched junction bases: 7. Germline CDR1 reads LNHDA; CDR2 reads SQIVND (reference sequence). CDR3 DNA sequence: TGTGCCAGTAGTGTCGACAGGGAAAACTACGAGCAGTACTTC. It codes for CASSVDRENYEQYF.

The DNA for the CDR3 is TGTGCTAGTAAGCGGGATTACTACGAGCAGTACTTC. It codes for CASKRDYYEQYF. This chain joins TRBV12-5 and TRBJ2-7, with 7 bases aligning to TRBD2. The CDR3 is made up of 12 amino acids. Trimming removed 8 bases from V and 3 bases from J; junction bases left unmatched: 4. CDR1 is LGHNT and CDR2 is FRNRAP in the germline V gene.

The chain is built from TRBV7-2 and TRBJ2-1; TRBD1 agrees at 9 bases. Germline lookup yields CDR1 SGHTA and CDR2 FQGNSA. CDR3 length equals 18 residues. The V and J ends lost 3 bases and 9 bases, in that order; junction bases with no gene match: 18. The CDR3 sequence is CASSFHVGSGQGFVEQFF. CDR3 nucleotide sequence: TGTGCCAGCAGCTTTCATGTAGGGTCCGGACAGGGGTTTGTTGAGCAGTTCTTC.

The chain recombines TRBV5-1 with TRBJ2-7; 9 bases align to TRBD1. This CDR3 is 14 amino acids long. Looked up from germline, CDR1 is SGHRS and CDR2 is YFSETQ. J was trimmed by 5 bases and V by 6 bases; bases with no gene match: 9. CDR3 residues: CASNAGTGTHEQYF. The CDR3 bases are TGCGCCAGCAACGCCGGGACAGGGACGCACGAGCAGTACTTC.

This chain connects TRBV2 to TRBJ1-2; 7 nucleotides align to TRBD1. V dropped 7 bases and J dropped 8; count of bases not matched to a gene: 7. The germline CDR1 and CDR2 sequences are SNHLY and FYNNEI. The CDR3 is 12 amino acids. CDR3 bases: TGTGCCAGCACCAATGGGGACAGAGGCTACACCTTC. This codes for CASTNGDRGYTF.

The chain recombines TRBV5-1 with TRBJ2-3; weak D call: TRBD2 (6 bases). The CDR3 is made up of 15 amino acids. V gave up 0 bases and J gave up 4 bases, with 12 bases separating them. Germline V gives CDR1 SGHRS, CDR2 YFSETQ. CDR3 in amino acids: CASSLVGGGADTQYF. The CDR3 DNA is TGCGCCAGCAGCTTGGTGGGGGGAGGCGCAGATACGCAGTATTTT.

The chain recombines TRBV14 with TRBJ1-2; 8 bases are shared with TRBD1. Unmatched junction bases numbered 3, after V lost 3 bases and J lost 3 bases. The germline gives CDR1 SGHDN, CDR2 FVKESK. There are 14 residues in the CDR3. In nucleotides, the CDR3 is TGTGCCAGCAGCCATCAGACAGGGGACTATGGCTACACCTTC. Translated: CASSHQTGDYGYTF.

This clone was detected only a few times. The gene calls are TRBV18 and TRBJ2-3; D call uncertain. Germline CDR1 KGHSH, CDR2 LQKENI. This CDR3 spans 14 amino acids. Trimming took 2 bases from V and 3 from J, leaving 9 bases between them. This CDR3 is CASSPVAGTDTQYF. CDR3 nucleotides: TGTGCCAGCTCACCAGTCGCAGGAACAGATACGCAGTATTTT.

This sequence joins TRBV6-5 and TRBJ2-2; D not resolved. Trimming shortened V by 9 bases and J by 4 bases, and 12 bases separated the two germline ends. CDR3 length: 13 residues. Germline V gene lookup returns CDR1 MNHEY and CDR2 SVGAGI. For the CDR3, the DNA is TGTGCCAGTACCTCAGGTGTCACCGGGGAGCTGTTTTTT. Translated: CASTSGVTGELFF.